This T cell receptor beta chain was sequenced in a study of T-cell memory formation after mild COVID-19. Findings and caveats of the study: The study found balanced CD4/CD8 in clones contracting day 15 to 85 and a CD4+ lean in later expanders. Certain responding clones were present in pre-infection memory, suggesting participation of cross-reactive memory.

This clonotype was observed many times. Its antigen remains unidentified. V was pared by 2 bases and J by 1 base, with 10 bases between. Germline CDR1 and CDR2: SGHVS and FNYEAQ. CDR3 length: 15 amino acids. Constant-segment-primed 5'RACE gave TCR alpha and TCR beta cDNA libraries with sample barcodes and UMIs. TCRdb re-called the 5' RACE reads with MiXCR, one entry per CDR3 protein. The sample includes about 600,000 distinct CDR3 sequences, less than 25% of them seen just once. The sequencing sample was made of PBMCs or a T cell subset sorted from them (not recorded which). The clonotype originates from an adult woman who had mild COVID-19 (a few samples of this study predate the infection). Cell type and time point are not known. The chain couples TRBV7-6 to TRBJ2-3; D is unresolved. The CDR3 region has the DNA TGTGCCAGCAGCTTATCCAGCTTGGGCACAGATACGCAGTATTTT. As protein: CASSLSSLGTDTQYF.